The T cell receptor beta chain described here comes from a study of shared clonotypes between healthy human individuals. The data were produced by immunoSEQ multiplex PCR, yet TCRdb's version contains in-frame clones alone and is incomplete. The repertoire holds around 1,000,000 clones, with around three quarters as singletons. Findings and limits, study-wide: In general, naive subsets displayed greater estimated richness than memory subsets did. Although depth was large, rarefaction showed that sequencing of the sorted subsets was incomplete. Few donors restricted represented genetic and exposure-history diversity.

Among the donors, all were Caucasian adults who lived in Nashville, Tennessee. Remarks on this clone: Its antigen is currently unknown.

This CDR3 has 15 amino acids. The V end was cut by 8 bases, the J end by 1 base, with 17 bases between. Germline V gene data show CDR1 as MDHEN and CDR2 as SYDVKM. J is TRBJ1-1 and V is TRBV28; weak D call: TRBD1 (5 bases). The receptor was derived from a man aged 18 to 35 in good health. Some clones in this sample may be carry-over from other donors' samples. The sequenced sample consisted of memory CD4+ T cells from PBMCs. Indicated subset: CD45RA-negative fraction. For the CDR3, the DNA is TGTGCCAGCCTTCCGGGGGATGGGCGGAACACTGAAGCTTTCTTT. As protein: CASLPGDGRNTEAFF.